Each of the 7 T cell receptor beta chains below was sequenced from the same sample in a study of blood T cell repertoires in COVID-19. Clones were sequenced by immunoSEQ multiplex PCR, and TCRdb holds only the in-frame ones, with some missing. The profile covers approximately 190,000 clones, with 82% appearing a single time and approximately 7.8% taken by the ten largest. The specimen sequenced was peripheral blood. The source is a woman in her fifties or sixties with COVID-19, enrolled during active disease.

This chain uses TRBV29-1 with TRBJ1-2; D is unclear. The germline V gene encodes CDR1 SQVTM and CDR2 ANQGSEA. The CDR3 has 13 amino acids. The germline V and J ends were trimmed by 6 bases and 7 bases, with 18 bases remaining between them. The CDR3 protein is CSVDPEGAGGYTF. In DNA form, the CDR3 reads TGCAGCGTCGACCCTGAGGGAGCCGGTGGCTACACCTTC. Based on the CDR3 plus reference TRBV29-1 and TRBJ1-2, the full variable domain is SAVISQKPSRDICQRGTSLTIQCQVDSQVTMMFWYRQQPGQSLTLIATANQGSEATYESGFVIDKFPISRPNLTFSTLTVSNMSPEDSSIYLCSVDPEGAGGYTFGSGTRLTVV.

The chain has TRBV6-1 and TRBJ2-7, with 15 bases that match TRBD2. Germline V gene lookup returns CDR1 MNHNS and CDR2 SASEGT. This CDR3 is built from 16 residues. V was pared by 4 bases and J by 3 bases, with 4 bases of the junction left unmatched. The CDR3 region is CASSAGLAGGLYEQYV. The DNA for the CDR3 is TGTGCCAGCAGTGCGGGACTAGCGGGGGGTCTCTACGAGCAGTACGTC.

The chain joins TRBV5-1 to TRBJ1-5; 9 nucleotides align to TRBD1. The CDR3 has 15 residues. J was trimmed by 9 bases and V by 0 bases; bases with no gene match: 7. Germline CDR1 reads SGHRS; CDR2 reads YFSETQ. Written as DNA, the CDR3 is TGCGCCAGCAGCTTGGATGGGGACAGGGTGGGGCCCCAGCATTTT. Protein: CASSLDGDRVGPQHF.

This chain connects TRBV7-2 to TRBJ1-6, with 7 bases that match TRBD1. Germline loops: CDR1 SGHTA, CDR2 FQGNSA. Unmatched junction bases numbered 15, after V lost 2 bases and J lost 5 bases. This CDR3 spans 19 amino acids. The CDR3 DNA reads as TGTGCCAGCAGCTTACCCATAGGGGGGACAGTGGCTCATAATTCACCCCTCCACTTT. Protein sequence: CASSLPIGGTVAHNSPLHF.

The chain uses TRBV5-1 and TRBJ1-3, with D hard to call. Germline V gives CDR1 SGHRS, CDR2 YFSETQ. CDR3 length: 14 amino acids. Trimming pared 4 bases from V and 2 bases from J, leaving 10 bases between. The CDR3: CASSPDGAGNTIYF. The CDR3 DNA reads as TGCGCCAGCAGCCCGGACGGGGCTGGAAACACCATATATTTT.

The rearrangement links TRBV7-8 to TRBJ1-2, with D perhaps matching TRBD1 (5 bases). The V end was cut by 5 bases, the J end by 8 bases, with 24 bases between. This CDR3 is built from 16 residues. Germline-derived CDR1 and CDR2 are SGHVS and FQNEAQ. The CDR3 DNA reads TGTGCCAGCAGCCAACCCCTAGCGGGGGAAGTCAGCGGCTACACCTTC. This encodes CASSQPLAGEVSGYTF.

The CDR3 DNA reads as TGTGCCAGCAGTTTATCGGGGACCGTCGGGAGAAGCACCGGGGAGCTGTTTTTT. It encodes CASSLSGTVGRSTGELFF. The rearrangement uses TRBV27 and TRBJ2-2; tentatively, D is TRBD2 (6 bases). The CDR3 totals 18 residues. Germline CDR1 reads MNHEY; CDR2 reads SMNVEV (reference sequence). V was shortened by 0 bases and J by 4 bases, with 18 bases between the two germline ends.